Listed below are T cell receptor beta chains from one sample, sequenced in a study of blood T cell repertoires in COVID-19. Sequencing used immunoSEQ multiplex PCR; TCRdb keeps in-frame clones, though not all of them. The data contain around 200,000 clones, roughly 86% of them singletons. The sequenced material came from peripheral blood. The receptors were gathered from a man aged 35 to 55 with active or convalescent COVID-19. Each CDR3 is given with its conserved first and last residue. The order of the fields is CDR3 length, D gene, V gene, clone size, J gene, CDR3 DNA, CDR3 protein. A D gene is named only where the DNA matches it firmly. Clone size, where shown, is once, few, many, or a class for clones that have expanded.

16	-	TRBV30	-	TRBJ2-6	TGTGCCTGGAAAGGGGACATTGGCTCTGGGGCCAACGTCCTGACTTTC	CAWKGDIGSGANVLTF
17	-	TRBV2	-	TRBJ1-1	TGTGCCAGCAGTGAAGAGATTCAGGGCGGGATGAACACTGAAGCTTTCTTT	CASSEEIQGGMNTEAFF
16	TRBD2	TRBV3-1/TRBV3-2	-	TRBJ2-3	TGTGCCAGCAGCCAAGACGACACTAGCGGGGGTGATACGCAGTATTTT	CASSQDDTSGGDTQYF
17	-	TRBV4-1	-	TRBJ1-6	TGCGCCAGCAGCCAAGATACATCCCCCTCCTATAATTCACCCCTCCACTTT	CASSQDTSPSYNSPLHF
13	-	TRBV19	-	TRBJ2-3	TGTGCCACCGACAGTTCCAGCACAGATACGCAGTATTTT	CATDSSSTDTQYF
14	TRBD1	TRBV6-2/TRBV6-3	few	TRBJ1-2	TGTGCCAGCAGTGAGACAGGGTCGCGGTTTGGCTACACCTTC	CASSETGSRFGYTF
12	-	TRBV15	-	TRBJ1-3	TGTGCCACCAGCCTAGCGCGGAACACCATATATTTT	CATSLARNTIYF
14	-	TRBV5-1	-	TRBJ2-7	TGCGCCAGCAGCTTACAGGGTTACCTCTACGAGCAGTACTTC	CASSLQGYLYEQYF
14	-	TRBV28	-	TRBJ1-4	TGTGCCAGCAACCAACAGGGTACTAATGAAAAACTGTTTTTT	CASNQQGTNEKLFF
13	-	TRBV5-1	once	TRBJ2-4	TGCGCCAGCAGCTTGGCCCCTAAAAACATTCAGTACTTC	CASSLAPKNIQYF
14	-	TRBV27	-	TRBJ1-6	TGTGCCAGCCGACCTCTTTACAGTAATTCACCCCTCCACTTT	CASRPLYSNSPLHF
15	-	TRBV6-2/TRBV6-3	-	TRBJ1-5	TGTGCCAGCAGTACCCCGGGCAGGGTGGATCAGCCCCAGCATTTT	CASSTPGRVDQPQHF
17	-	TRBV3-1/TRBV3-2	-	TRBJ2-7	TGTGCCAGCAGCCAAGTTCAGGACAGTGCGAGATGTCACGAGCAGTACTTC	CASSQVQDSARCHEQYF
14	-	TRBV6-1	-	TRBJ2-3	TGTGCCAGCAGTGAATTGATGAGTCGGGATACGCAGTATTTT	CASSELMSRDTQYF
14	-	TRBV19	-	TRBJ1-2	TGTGCCAGTAGTATTGTGAACAGTAACTATGGCTACACCTTC	CASSIVNSNYGYTF
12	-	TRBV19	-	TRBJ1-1	TGTGCCAGCGGTCCGATGAACACTGAAGCTTTCTTT	CASGPMNTEAFF
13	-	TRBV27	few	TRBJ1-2	TGTGCCAGCAGTCCTACCGCGGCGGGGGGCTACACCTTC	CASSPTAAGGYTF
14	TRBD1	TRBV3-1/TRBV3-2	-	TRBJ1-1	TGTGCCAGCAGCCAAGGGACAGGGGAGGTGGAAGCTTTCTTT	CASSQGTGEVEAFF
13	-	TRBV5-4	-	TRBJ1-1	TGTGCCAGCAGCTTCTCAGGGTTAAGGGAAGCTTTCTTT	CASSFSGLREAFF
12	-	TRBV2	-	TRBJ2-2	TGTGCCAGCAGTGGTGCGGCCGGGGAGCTGTTTTTT	CASSGAAGELFF
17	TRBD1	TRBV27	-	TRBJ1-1	TGTGCCAGCAGTTTCGGGACAGGATTAGTGACCGGGACTGAAGCTTTCTTT	CASSFGTGLVTGTEAFF
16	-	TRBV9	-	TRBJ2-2	TGTGCCAGCAGCGTAGGGCTAGCTTTGGGTACCGGGGAGCTGTTTTTT	CASSVGLALGTGELFF
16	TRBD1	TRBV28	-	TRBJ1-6	TGTGCCAGCAGTTCCTACCACGACAGGGATAATTCACCCCTCCACTTT	CASSSYHDRDNSPLHF
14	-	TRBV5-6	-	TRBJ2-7	TGTGCCAGCAGCTTGAGTCTGAGCTCCTACGAGCAGTACTTC	CASSLSLSSYEQYF
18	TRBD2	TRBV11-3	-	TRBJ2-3	TGTGCCAGCAGCTGGGGACTAGCGGGGGGGCCAGTCACAGATACGCAGTATTTT	CASSWGLAGGPVTDTQYF
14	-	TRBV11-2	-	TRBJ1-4	TGTGCCAGCAGCTACTTCGCGATAGAGGAAAAACTGTTTTTT	CASSYFAIEEKLFF
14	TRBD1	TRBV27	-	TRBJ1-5	TGTGCCAGCAGGGGGACAGGGAGCAATCAGCCCCAGCATTTT	CASRGTGSNQPQHF
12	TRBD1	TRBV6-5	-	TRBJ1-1	TGTGCCAGCAGCCGGGACAGGGTCGAAGCTTTCTTT	CASSRDRVEAFF
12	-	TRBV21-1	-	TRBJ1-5	TGTGCCAGCAGGCCCTTCAGGCAGCCCCAGCATTTT	CASRPFRQPQHF
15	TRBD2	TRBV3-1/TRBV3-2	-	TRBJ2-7	TGTGCCAGCAGCCCAACGGGGGGGTCCGTATACGAGCAGTACTTC	CASSPTGGSVYEQYF
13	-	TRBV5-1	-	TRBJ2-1	TGCGCCAGCAGCCCCGGACAGTTCAATGAGCAGTTCTTC	CASSPGQFNEQFF
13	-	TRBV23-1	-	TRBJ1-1	TGCGCCAGCAGTCGGGGCCCAAACACTGAAGCTTTCTTT	CASSRGPNTEAFF
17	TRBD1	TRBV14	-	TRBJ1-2	TGTGCCAGCAGCCAAGATCATATCCGGGACAGGGCCTATGGCTACACCTTC	CASSQDHIRDRAYGYTF
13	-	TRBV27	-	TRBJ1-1	TGTGCCAGCAGTTTATCTCCAGGACTTGAAGCTTTCTTT	CASSLSPGLEAFF
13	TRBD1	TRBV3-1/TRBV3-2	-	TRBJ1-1	TGTGCCAGCAGTCCCTTGGGACAGGGAGAAGCTTTCTTT	CASSPLGQGEAFF
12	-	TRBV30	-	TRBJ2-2	TGTGCCTGGAGTGGGGGGCCCGGGGAGCTGTTTTTT	CAWSGGPGELFF
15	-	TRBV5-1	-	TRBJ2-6	TGCGCCAGCAGTCCGAGGGCCTCTGGGGCCAACGTCCTGACTTTC	CASSPRASGANVLTF
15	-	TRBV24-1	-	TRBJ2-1	TGTGCCACCAGTGCTACTAAGACGGTCCCAGATGAGCAGTTCTTC	CATSATKTVPDEQFF
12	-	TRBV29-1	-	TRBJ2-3	TGCAGCGCCAGGATTAACACAGATACGCAGTATTTT	CSARINTDTQYF
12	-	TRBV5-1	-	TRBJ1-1	TGCGCCAGCAAGGGGGAAGGGACTGAAGCTTTCTTT	CASKGEGTEAFF
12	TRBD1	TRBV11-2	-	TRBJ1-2	TGTGCCAGCAGGGGACAGGGCGATGGCTACACCTTC	CASRGQGDGYTF
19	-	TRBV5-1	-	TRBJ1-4	TGCGCCAGCAGCTCCACTTTTCTTTACTACCGAGTCCTTCGGGAAAAACTGTTTTTT	CASSSTFLYYRVLREKLFF
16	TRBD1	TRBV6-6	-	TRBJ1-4	TGTGCCAGCAGTTCCCCTATGGACAGGGAGAATGAAAAACTGTTTTTT	CASSSPMDRENEKLFF
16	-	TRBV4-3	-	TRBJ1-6	TGCGCCAGCAGCCAAGACTTGAGCTCCTATAATTCACCCCTCCACTTT	CASSQDLSSYNSPLHF
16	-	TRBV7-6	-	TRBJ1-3	TGTGCCAGCAGCTTAGGTGGAGTGTCCTCTGGAAACACCATATATTTT	CASSLGGVSSGNTIYF
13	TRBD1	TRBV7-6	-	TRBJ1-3	TGTGCCAGCAGCGTGGACAGGGAGAGCACCATATATTTT	CASSVDRESTIYF
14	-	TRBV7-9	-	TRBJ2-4	TGTGCCAGCAGCTTGGCATTAGCCAAAAACATTCAGTACTTC	CASSLALAKNIQYF
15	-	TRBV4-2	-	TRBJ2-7	TGTGCCAGCAGCCAAGATAATTTCCCAGCCTACGAGCAGTACTTC	CASSQDNFPAYEQYF
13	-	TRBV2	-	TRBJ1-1	TGTGCCCGCGGCGGGGGGGGGAACACTGAAGCTTTCTTT	CARGGGGNTEAFF